This is a list of T cell receptor beta chains from one sample in a study of blood T cell repertoires in COVID-19. Generated by immunoSEQ multiplex PCR, the TCRdb table keeps only in-frame clones and is missing some. This sample has more than 80,000 clones, with around three quarters found just once. Sequencing was carried out using peripheral blood. The receptors were sampled from a woman older than 75 with active or convalescent COVID-19. CDR3s include the opening cysteine and the closing phenylalanine or tryptophan. Each record gives: J gene, D gene, clone size, V gene, CDR3 DNA, CDR3 protein. A D gene is named only where the DNA matches it firmly. Clone sizes are given selectively: once, few, many, or a class where the clone is expanded.

J gene: TRBJ2-3; D gene: .; clone size: once; V gene: TRBV7-9; CDR3 DNA: TGTGCCAGCAGCCCAAGCTCGGCAGGGGATCCCGGAGATACGCAGTATTTT; CDR3 protein: CASSPSSAGDPGDTQYF
J gene: TRBJ2-2; D gene: .; clone size: few; V gene: TRBV7-3; CDR3 DNA: TGTGCCAGCAGCCCCAGTCCAACCGGGGAGCTGTTTTTT; CDR3 protein: CASSPSPTGELFF
J gene: TRBJ1-1; D gene: .; clone size: .; V gene: TRBV4-1; CDR3 DNA: TGCGCCAGCAGCCAAGCCCTAAGCACAGGAGCTTTCTTT; CDR3 protein: CASSQALSTGAFF
J gene: TRBJ1-5; D gene: TRBD1; clone size: .; V gene: TRBV6-2/TRBV6-3; CDR3 DNA: TGTGCCAGCAGTGGCCGACAGGGGCTAATCAATCAGCCCCAGCATTTT; CDR3 protein: CASSGRQGLINQPQHF
J gene: TRBJ2-2; D gene: .; clone size: .; V gene: TRBV9; CDR3 DNA: TGTGCCAGCAGCGTGGAGCGGGTCCCCGGGGAGCTGTTTTTT; CDR3 protein: CASSVERVPGELFF
J gene: TRBJ2-3; D gene: TRBD2; clone size: .; V gene: TRBV5-1; CDR3 DNA: TGCGCCAGCAGCTCGCTCGGGACTATCACAGATACGCAGTATTTT; CDR3 protein: CASSSLGTITDTQYF
J gene: TRBJ1-6; D gene: .; clone size: .; V gene: TRBV7-2; CDR3 DNA: TGTGCCAGCAGCTTAGTACAGAGCTCCTATAATTCACCCCTCCACTTT; CDR3 protein: CASSLVQSSYNSPLHF
J gene: TRBJ2-7; D gene: .; clone size: .; V gene: TRBV7-2; CDR3 DNA: TGTGCCAGCGGCCTCCAAGCCGGGGACTACGAGCAGTACTTC; CDR3 protein: CASGLQAGDYEQYF
J gene: TRBJ1-2; D gene: .; clone size: .; V gene: TRBV19; CDR3 DNA: TGTGCCAGTAGTATTTGGCGAGCAAACAGGGAAGGTGGCTATGGCTACACCTTC; CDR3 protein: CASSIWRANREGGYGYTF
J gene: TRBJ2-1; D gene: TRBD2; clone size: .; V gene: TRBV7-3; CDR3 DNA: TGTGCCAGCAGCTTAGTAGCGGGGTCCTACAATGAGCAGTTCTTC; CDR3 protein: CASSLVAGSYNEQFF
J gene: TRBJ1-6; D gene: TRBD1; clone size: .; V gene: TRBV5-1; CDR3 DNA: TGCGCCAGCAGCTTGGCCGGGACAGGAAGGACCTATAATTCACCCCTCCACTTT; CDR3 protein: CASSLAGTGRTYNSPLHF